A single T cell receptor beta chain is shown here with its context. V lost 6 bases, J lost 5 bases, and 6 bases stayed unmatched. The CDR3 has 13 amino acids. The germline V gene has CDR1 WSHSY and CDR2 SAAADI. Here immunoSEQ multiplex PCR was the method, and the copy in TCRdb shows in-frame clones only, minus some. The repertoire has roughly 250,000 clones, roughly 85% of them found once; the top ten carry 4.3%. This entry is derived from a study of blood T cell repertoires in COVID-19. This sequence originates from a woman younger than 45 who had recovered from COVID-19. Sequenced sample: PBMCs or T cells enriched from blood (not recorded which). The J gene is TRBJ2-5, the V gene TRBV10-2, with TRBD1 matching over 7 bases. The CDR3 sequence is CASREGALETQYF. As DNA, the CDR3 is TGCGCCAGCAGAGAGGGGGCGCTGGAGACCCAGTACTTC.